These 8 T cell receptor beta chains came from one sample sequenced in a study of T-cell memory formation after mild COVID-19. TCRdb ran MiXCR on the 5' RACE reads and lists one entry per CDR3 protein. The data hold some 14,000 distinct CDR3 sequences, with about 17% observed a single time. The sample consisted of PBMCs or a T cell subset sorted from them (not recorded which). These receptors were obtained from a man younger than 35 who had mild COVID-19 (a few samples of this study predate the infection). Cell type and time point are not known.

V and J are TRBV2 and TRBJ1-4; no clear D gene. The CDR3 runs 15 residues. CDR1 is SNHLY, CDR2 FYNNEI, per germline. The V end lost 3 bases, the J end lost 0 bases, and 8 bases lay between the germline ends. CDR3 residues: CASSDDMATNEKLFF. The CDR3 DNA reads TGTGCCAGCAGTGATGACATGGCAACTAATGAAAAACTGTTTTTT.

Remarks on this clonotype: Since a much larger clone is just one base distant, this may be a read error. The chain combines TRBV10-3 with TRBJ2-3; possibly TRBD1 or TRBD2 for D (6 bases each). In germline, CDR1 is ENHRY, CDR2 SYGVKD. This CDR3 is built from 15 residues. V lost 4 bases, J lost 7 bases, and 18 bases lay in between. CDR3 sequence reads: CAISVGGTSPNTQYF. CDR3 in DNA: TGTGCCATCAGTGTGGGCGGGACAAGCCCAAATACGCAGTATTTT.

The CDR3 region is CASSPPRTTYLAYEQYV. The CDR3 coding sequence is TGCGCCAGCAGCCCCCCAAGGACAACCTATTTAGCCTACGAGCAGTACGTC. This rearrangement joins TRBV4-1 to TRBJ2-7; D possibly corresponds to TRBD1 (5 bases). Germline V CDR1 and CDR2: MGHRA, YSYEKL. Deletions cut 4 bases from V and 2 bases from J, with 21 bases between. This CDR3 region has 17 residues.

This clonotype was detected ten times or more. The genes are TRBV19 and TRBJ1-2; TRBD1 is a possible D gene (6 bases). The CDR3 loop spans 13 amino acids. From germline, CDR1 is LNHDA and CDR2 SQIVND (reference sequence). Deletions cut 6 bases from V and 7 bases from J, with 15 bases between. The CDR3, as DNA: TGTGCCAGTAGCCGGGACAAACCATCTGGCTACACCTTC. Translated, it gives CASSRDKPSGYTF.

This clonotype was detected many times. This chain connects TRBV24-1 to TRBJ2-1, with TRBD2 identical over 10 bases. The trim removed 6 bases at V and 8 bases at J, leaving 9 bases unmatched. In germline, CDR1 is KGHDR, CDR2 SFDVKD. CDR3 length equals 15 residues. DNA for the CDR3: TGTGCCACCAGTCCCCAGCGGGGGGGCCTGGATGAGCAGTTCTTC. It translates to CATSPQRGGLDEQFF.

The DNA of the CDR3 is TGTGCCAGCGGGACAGGGAACTATGGCTACACCTTC. This gives the protein CASGTGNYGYTF. The V call is TRBV14, the J call TRBJ1-2; 9 bases are a match to TRBD1. Germline CDR1 SGHDN, CDR2 FVKESK. The CDR3 is made up of 12 amino acids. Trimming removed 8 bases from V and 2 bases from J; junction bases left unmatched: 0.

The chain links TRBV27 to TRBJ1-3, with no clear D. The CDR3 loop spans 14 amino acids. The V gene's germline CDR1 is MNHEY and CDR2 SMNVEV (reference sequence). The V gene lost 3 bases and the J gene lost 1 base, with 7 bases spanning the gap. In DNA form, the CDR3 reads TGTGCCAGCAGTTTGACATTTTCTGGAAACACCATATATTTT. Amino acids: CASSLTFSGNTIYF.

This clonotype was seen many times. The chain links TRBV4-1 to TRBJ2-1, with 7 bases that match TRBD2. Germline trimming cut 7 bases from V and 4 bases from J; bases unmatched to any gene: 13. In germline, CDR1 is MGHRA, CDR2 YSYEKL. The CDR3 runs 16 residues. This CDR3 is CASTPGLRISYNEQFF. Here the CDR3 DNA reads TGCGCCAGCACACCGGGACTACGAATCTCTTACAATGAGCAGTTCTTC.